This T cell receptor (beta chain) originates from a study of blood T cell repertoires in COVID-19. The overall study: COVID-19 samples, acute and convalescent, were from the United States, Italy and Spain. T cells, B-cell-depleted T cells, or PBMCs supplied cDNA or gDNA.

Original processing methods: Reference gene primer amplification yielded estimated nucleated cell counts. Clones were read by immunoSEQ multiplex PCR, and TCRdb kept only the in-frame ones, dropping some. V and J calls and clone size are given by that table; D and trimming were obtained from the DNA. The profile shows roughly 220,000 clones, approximately 81% of them singletons. The CDR3 has 15 amino acids. Germline values: CDR1 KGHSH, CDR2 LQKENI. The V end lost 3 bases, the J end lost 2 bases, and 12 bases lay between the germline ends. This chain uses TRBV18 with TRBJ2-3; D unresolved. This sequence was found in a man in his thirties or forties with active or convalescent COVID-19. The sample consisted of peripheral blood. CDR3 nucleotides: TGTGCCAGCTCACCCCTTGGGCAGGACACAGATACGCAGTATTTT. Its protein product is CASSPLGQDTDTQYF.